A single sample gave rise to the 9 T cell receptor beta chains below, sequenced in a study of T cells in localized non-small cell lung cancer. Profiling relied on immunoSEQ multiplex PCR, and the TCRdb table lists in-frame clones only, not all of them. The sample records just under 35,000 clones, 80% to 95% being singletons. The sample was peripheral blood mononuclear cells, taken before any cancer treatment. The receptors come from a female donor over 55 with stage II lung adenocarcinoma.

V gene TRBV5-6 combines with J gene TRBJ1-3; D is uncertain. V dropped 1 base and J dropped 0 bases, with 17 bases sitting between them. The CDR3 consists of 18 residues. Germline V gene data show CDR1 as SGHDT and CDR2 as YYEEEE. The CDR3 DNA is TGTGCCAGCAGCTTGTGGGGAATCGGAGGAGGCTCTGGAAACACCATATATTTT. It yields the protein CASSLWGIGGGSGNTIYF.

The rearrangement uses TRBV7-2 and TRBJ2-5, with 9 bases that match TRBD2. Germline-derived CDR1 and CDR2 are SGHTA and FQGNSA. V shed 3 bases and J 2 bases; nucleotides not matched to a gene: 4. The CDR3 totals 15 residues. The CDR3 DNA is TGTGCCAGCAGCTTTCAGCGGGGGGTACAAGAGACCCAGTACTTC. This translates into CASSFQRGVQETQYF.

The rearrangement links TRBV30 to TRBJ1-4; D gene unclear. The germline CDR1 and CDR2 sequences are GTSNPN and SVGIG (reference sequence). V shed 0 bases and J shed 0 bases, with 20 bases lying between them. The CDR3 extends over 19 amino acids. This CDR3 reads CAWSVKPRRAFATNEKLFF. The CDR3 bases are TGTGCCTGGAGTGTAAAGCCCAGACGAGCCTTTGCAACTAATGAAAAACTGTTTTTT.

The chain uses TRBV7-9 and TRBJ1-1; the match to TRBD1 covers 8 bases. The V segment lost 4 bases and the J segment 6 bases; nucleotides outside the gene matches: 13. The germline V gene encodes CDR1 SEHNR and CDR2 FQNEAQ (reference sequence). The CDR3 spans 16 residues. The CDR3 region has the DNA TGTGCCAGCAGCTCTCCTTTGACAGGGGAGGCGGCTGAAGCTTTCTTT. It codes for CASSSPLTGEAAEAFF.

This rearrangement joins TRBV7-2 to TRBJ2-1; D not certain. Trimming cost V 1 base and J 10 bases, with 8 bases left between them. CDR1 SGHTA and CDR2 FQGNSA come from the germline V gene. This CDR3 is built from 12 residues. Here the CDR3 reads CASSLVPREQFF. The CDR3 bases are TGTGCCAGCAGCTTAGTCCCTCGGGAGCAGTTCTTC.

This chain joins TRBV30 and TRBJ1-2; D gene uncertain. This CDR3 has 12 amino acids. Germline loops: CDR1 GTSNPN, CDR2 SVGIG (reference sequence). V lost 5 bases, J lost 8 bases, and 15 bases lay in between. The CDR3 sequence: CAWAAQVGGYTF. DNA for the CDR3: TGTGCCTGGGCGGCCCAGGTCGGGGGCTACACCTTC. Supplemented by reference TRBV30 and TRBJ1-2, the full variable domain reads SQTIHQWPATLVQPVGSPLSLECTVEGTSNPNLYWYRQAAGRGLQLLFYSVGIGQISSEVPQNLSASRPQDRQFILSSKKLLLSDSGFYLCAWAAQVGGYTFGSGTRLTVV.

The gene calls are TRBV10-3 and TRBJ2-7; D is uncertain. CDR3 size: 15 residues. Per the germline V gene, CDR1 is ENHRY and CDR2 is SYGVKD. Trimming pared 0 bases from V and 2 bases from J, leaving 11 bases between. CDR3 nucleotides: TGTGCCATCAGTGAGTCGCAAGGATTCACCTACGAGCAGTACTTC. As protein: CAISESQGFTYEQYF.

This clone appeared a few times. The chain is built from TRBV4-1 and TRBJ2-5; D is unclear. The germline gives CDR1 MGHRA, CDR2 YSYEKL. The CDR3 is 15 amino acids. The V and J ends lost 5 bases and 1 base respectively, with 14 bases between them. Written as DNA, the CDR3 is TGCGCCAGCAGCTTACTGCTGGGCTTCCAAGAGACCCAGTACTTC. Its protein is CASSLLLGFQETQYF.

The CDR3 is CASSASGGAGQPQHF. CDR3 DNA sequence: TGTGCCAGCAGCGCCTCAGGGGGCGCGGGGCAGCCCCAGCATTTT. The V call is TRBV7-8, the J call TRBJ1-5, with 8 bases identical to TRBD1. V shed 5 bases and J 7 bases; nucleotides not matched to a gene: 10. This CDR3 has 15 amino acids. Per germline, CDR1 SGHVS and CDR2 FQNEAQ.